This T cell receptor beta chain is from a study of a mutant IDH1 vaccine in newly diagnosed glioma. Worth noting for this clone: Its antigen is not identified.

CDR3 length equals 18 residues. Losses at the gene ends were 3 bases for V and 0 bases for J; bases not matched to a gene: 9. The germline V gene has CDR1 SGDLS and CDR2 YYNGEE. Only in-frame clones appear in the TCRdb table, and some are missing; sequencing was by immunoSEQ multiplex PCR. The sample comprises approximately 50,000 clones, around 80% of which are singletons, and roughly 5% rests with the top ten. Time point meaning: week 47, end of study. Every single dose of the vaccine, 300 ug of mutant IDH1 20-mer peptide, came with topical imiquimod. The input for sequencing was PBMCs, taken from a glioma patient whose treatment included an IDH1 peptide vaccine. The chain joins TRBV9 to TRBJ1-6; 7 bases match TRBD1. The TCR comes from a woman between 40 and 50 years old with glioma. Some clones in this sample may be carry-over from other donors' samples. The CDR3 nucleotides read TGTGCCAGCAGCGAAGGACAGGCTATCAGCTCCTATAATTCACCCCTCCACTTT. It codes for CASSEGQAISSYNSPLHF.